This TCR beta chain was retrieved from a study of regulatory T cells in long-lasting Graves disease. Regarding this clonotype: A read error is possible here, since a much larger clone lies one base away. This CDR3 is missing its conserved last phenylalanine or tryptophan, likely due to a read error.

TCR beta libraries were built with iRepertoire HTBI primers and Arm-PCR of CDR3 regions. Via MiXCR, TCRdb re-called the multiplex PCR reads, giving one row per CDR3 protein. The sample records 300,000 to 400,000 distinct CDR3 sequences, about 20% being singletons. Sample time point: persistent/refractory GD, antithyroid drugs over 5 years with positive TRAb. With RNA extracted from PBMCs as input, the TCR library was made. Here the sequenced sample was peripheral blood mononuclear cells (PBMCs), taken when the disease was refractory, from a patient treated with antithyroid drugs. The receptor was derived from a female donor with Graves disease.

Here the CDR3 DNA reads TGTGCCAGCAGCCAAGACCCAATTCAGGGGTGGAGCGCTGGAAACACCATATATTCT. Its protein product is CASSQDPIQGWSAGNTIYS. The J gene is TRBJ1-3, the V gene TRBV4-2, with D perhaps matching TRBD1 (6 bases). V gave up 0 bases and J gave up 2 bases, with 20 bases separating them. From germline, CDR1 is LGHNA and CDR2 YNFKEQ. The CDR3 has 19 amino acids.